Listed below are T cell receptor beta chains from one sample, sequenced in a study of blood T cell repertoires in COVID-19. This table comes from immunoSEQ multiplex PCR, and its TCRdb copy is limited to in-frame clones, with some not included. This sample has about 130,000 clones, with around 87% found just once. Sequencing was done on a sample of peripheral blood. These receptor sequences come from a man in his 70s with active COVID-19. Both conserved end residues are part of each CDR3. A D gene is named only where the DNA matches it firmly. Only part of the rows carry a size: once, few, many, or a class if the clone is expanded.

clone size: .; J gene: TRBJ2-1; V gene: TRBV18; D gene: TRBD2; CDR3 DNA: TGTGCCAGCTCACCGACTAGCGGGAGACTCGGTGAGCAGTTCTTC; CDR3 protein: CASSPTSGRLGEQFF
clone size: .; J gene: TRBJ2-1; V gene: TRBV20-1; D gene: .; CDR3 DNA: TGCAGTGCTAGTTGGGGGCGCGATGAGCAGTTCTTC; CDR3 protein: CSASWGRDEQFF
clone size: .; J gene: TRBJ2-3; V gene: TRBV2; D gene: TRBD1; CDR3 DNA: TGTGCCAGCAAAGGACAGGGAGGCACAGATACGCAGTATTTT; CDR3 protein: CASKGQGGTDTQYF
clone size: .; J gene: TRBJ2-2; V gene: TRBV28; D gene: .; CDR3 DNA: TGTGCCAGCAGTCTCCAGGAACCCGCGAACACCGGGGAGCTGTTTTTT; CDR3 protein: CASSLQEPANTGELFF
clone size: few; J gene: TRBJ2-7; V gene: TRBV18; D gene: .; CDR3 DNA: TGTGCCAGCTCCATTTCAAGGGGCTCCTACGAGCAGTACTTC; CDR3 protein: CASSISRGSYEQYF
clone size: once; J gene: TRBJ2-1; V gene: TRBV9; D gene: TRBD2; CDR3 DNA: TGTGCCAGCAGCGCTATGCCCGGGACTAGCGGTCCCAGCTCCTACAATGAGCAGTTCTTC; CDR3 protein: CASSAMPGTSGPSSYNEQFF
clone size: .; J gene: TRBJ1-6; V gene: TRBV6-6; D gene: .; CDR3 DNA: TGTGCCAGCAGTCCGAGGGGGTTGCTTAATTCACCCCTCCACTTT; CDR3 protein: CASSPRGLLNSPLHF
clone size: .; J gene: TRBJ2-3; V gene: TRBV27; D gene: TRBD2; CDR3 DNA: TGTGCCAGCAAGGCTAGCGGGAGGGATACGCAGTATTTT; CDR3 protein: CASKASGRDTQYF
clone size: once; J gene: TRBJ2-3; V gene: TRBV5-1; D gene: TRBD2; CDR3 DNA: TGCGCCAGCGGAGGAGGAGCGGGAGTCAGCACAGATACGCAGTATTTT; CDR3 protein: CASGGGAGVSTDTQYF
clone size: .; J gene: TRBJ1-1; V gene: TRBV7-9; D gene: .; CDR3 DNA: TGTGCCAGCAGCTTTTTAGTGAATGCTGAAGCTTTCTTT; CDR3 protein: CASSFLVNAEAFF
clone size: .; J gene: TRBJ2-1; V gene: TRBV27; D gene: TRBD2; CDR3 DNA: TGTGCCAGCAGTACTAGCGGAGGGTCCTACAATGAGCAGTTCTTC; CDR3 protein: CASSTSGGSYNEQFF
clone size: .; J gene: TRBJ1-1; V gene: TRBV27; D gene: .; CDR3 DNA: TGTGCCAGCAGTTTCACCCTAAGGAACACTGAAGCTTTCTTT; CDR3 protein: CASSFTLRNTEAFF
clone size: .; J gene: TRBJ1-2; V gene: TRBV5-4; D gene: TRBD1; CDR3 DNA: TGTGCCAGCAGCTTAGAGGGGCAGGGGGCATTAAACTATGGCTACACCTTC; CDR3 protein: CASSLEGQGALNYGYTF
clone size: .; J gene: TRBJ2-1; V gene: TRBV5-1; D gene: TRBD2; CDR3 DNA: TGCGCCAGCAGCACCGGGACTAGCAATGAGCAGTTCTTC; CDR3 protein: CASSTGTSNEQFF
clone size: .; J gene: TRBJ1-5; V gene: TRBV5-6; D gene: TRBD1; CDR3 DNA: TGTGCCAGCAGCTTCCAACAGGGGGATCAGCCCCAGCATTTT; CDR3 protein: CASSFQQGDQPQHF
clone size: .; J gene: TRBJ1-5; V gene: TRBV27; D gene: .; CDR3 DNA: TGTGCCAGCAGTTTCGTTTTTAGCAATCAGCCCCAGCATTTT; CDR3 protein: CASSFVFSNQPQHF
clone size: once; J gene: TRBJ2-3; V gene: TRBV19; D gene: .; CDR3 DNA: TGTGCCAGTAGTATAGATGGGACAACAGATACGCAGTATTTT; CDR3 protein: CASSIDGTTDTQYF
clone size: .; J gene: TRBJ2-1; V gene: TRBV9; D gene: TRBD2; CDR3 DNA: TGTGCCAGCAGCGTAGATAGCGGGAGCATTGAGCAGTTCTTC; CDR3 protein: CASSVDSGSIEQFF
clone size: .; J gene: TRBJ2-7; V gene: TRBV24-1; D gene: TRBD2; CDR3 DNA: TGTGCCACCAGTGAATCACGGGGGGTCTCCTACGAGCAGTACTTC; CDR3 protein: CATSESRGVSYEQYF
clone size: .; J gene: TRBJ1-2; V gene: TRBV13; D gene: TRBD1; CDR3 DNA: TGTGCCAGCAGCTCTAACCCCCTACAGGGGGCCTATGGCTACACCTTC; CDR3 protein: CASSSNPLQGAYGYTF
clone size: .; J gene: TRBJ2-2; V gene: TRBV5-1; D gene: TRBD2; CDR3 DNA: TGCGCCAGCAGCCCCGGGAGGACTAGCGGGGATAACACCGGGGAGCTGTTTTTT; CDR3 protein: CASSPGRTSGDNTGELFF
clone size: .; J gene: TRBJ1-5; V gene: TRBV27; D gene: .; CDR3 DNA: TGTGCCAGCAGTTTAGGGTCAGGATACAATCAGCCCCAGCATTTT; CDR3 protein: CASSLGSGYNQPQHF
clone size: .; J gene: TRBJ1-4; V gene: TRBV7-6; D gene: .; CDR3 DNA: TGTGCCAGCAGCCTAGGATTGGGAGAAGCAGAAAAACTGTTTTTT; CDR3 protein: CASSLGLGEAEKLFF
clone size: .; J gene: TRBJ2-2; V gene: TRBV4-3; D gene: .; CDR3 DNA: TGCGCCAGCAGCCAATCGGGTCCGGAAGCCCCCGGGGAGCTGTTTTTT; CDR3 protein: CASSQSGPEAPGELFF
clone size: once; J gene: TRBJ1-2; V gene: TRBV28; D gene: TRBD1; CDR3 DNA: TGTGCCAGCAGTTTAGGACAGGGGAGGGGTAGGGGCTACACCTTC; CDR3 protein: CASSLGQGRGRGYTF
clone size: .; J gene: TRBJ1-2; V gene: TRBV19; D gene: .; CDR3 DNA: TGTGCCAGTAGCCAGGGGAATGGCTACACCTTC; CDR3 protein: CASSQGNGYTF
clone size: .; J gene: TRBJ1-3; V gene: TRBV5-1; D gene: .; CDR3 DNA: TGCGCCAGCAGCTTGGGAGTCGGCTCTGGAAACACCATATATTTT; CDR3 protein: CASSLGVGSGNTIYF
clone size: few; J gene: TRBJ1-4; V gene: TRBV2; D gene: .; CDR3 DNA: TGTGCCAGCATGGACAGAAATGAAAAACTGTTTTTT; CDR3 protein: CASMDRNEKLFF
clone size: .; J gene: TRBJ2-2; V gene: TRBV28; D gene: TRBD2; CDR3 DNA: TGTGCCAGCATCCCCGGACTAGCGGGAGGGAGTGGGGAGCTGTTTTTT; CDR3 protein: CASIPGLAGGSGELFF
clone size: .; J gene: TRBJ2-7; V gene: TRBV18; D gene: .; CDR3 DNA: TGTGCCAGCTCAAAGGGACTGTCCTACGAGCAGTACTTC; CDR3 protein: CASSKGLSYEQYF
clone size: .; J gene: TRBJ1-1; V gene: TRBV10-1; D gene: .; CDR3 DNA: TGCGCCAGCAGCCGCACGCAACCTACTGGGAACACTGAAGCTTTCTTT; CDR3 protein: CASSRTQPTGNTEAFF
clone size: .; J gene: TRBJ1-5; V gene: TRBV6-6; D gene: TRBD1; CDR3 DNA: TGTGCCAGCAGTCCCATTTCCTACAGGGGCCTCAATCAGCCCCAGCATTTT; CDR3 protein: CASSPISYRGLNQPQHF
clone size: .; J gene: TRBJ2-2; V gene: TRBV28; D gene: TRBD1; CDR3 DNA: TGTGCCAGCAGGGGGACAGGGGGCAACACCGGGGAGCTGTTTTTT; CDR3 protein: CASRGTGGNTGELFF
clone size: .; J gene: TRBJ2-1; V gene: TRBV6-2/TRBV6-3; D gene: .; CDR3 DNA: TGTGCCAGCAGTCTATCCCTGGGGGCTCGTAAGTTCTTC; CDR3 protein: CASSLSLGARKFF
clone size: .; J gene: TRBJ2-7; V gene: TRBV25-1; D gene: TRBD1; CDR3 DNA: TGTGCCAGCAGTGAACCGACAGGGCTCACCTACGAGCAGTACTTC; CDR3 protein: CASSEPTGLTYEQYF
clone size: .; J gene: TRBJ2-1; V gene: TRBV19; D gene: TRBD2; CDR3 DNA: TGTGCCAGTAGTGTGGGGACTAGCAGGGATGAGCAGTTCTTC; CDR3 protein: CASSVGTSRDEQFF
clone size: .; J gene: TRBJ2-3; V gene: TRBV5-1; D gene: TRBD1; CDR3 DNA: TGCGCCAGCAGCTTGGTGTTGGGACAGGGTGGGGATACGCAGTATTTT; CDR3 protein: CASSLVLGQGGDTQYF
clone size: .; J gene: TRBJ1-2; V gene: TRBV7-9; D gene: .; CDR3 DNA: TGTGCCAGCAGCTTAGACGGACTGTATGGCTACACCTTC; CDR3 protein: CASSLDGLYGYTF
clone size: .; J gene: TRBJ2-3; V gene: TRBV5-1; D gene: .; CDR3 DNA: TGCGCCAGCACGCTCCGGGGCACAGATACGCAGTATTTT; CDR3 protein: CASTLRGTDTQYF
clone size: .; J gene: TRBJ1-2; V gene: TRBV6-2/TRBV6-3; D gene: TRBD1; CDR3 DNA: TGTGCCAGCAGACCTTTCGGGACAGGGGTCTATGGCTACACCTTC; CDR3 protein: CASRPFGTGVYGYTF
clone size: .; J gene: TRBJ1-1; V gene: TRBV7-9; D gene: .; CDR3 DNA: TGTGCCAGCAGCCCCCCGGGAGGAACTGAAGCTTTCTTT; CDR3 protein: CASSPPGGTEAFF
clone size: .; J gene: TRBJ2-7; V gene: TRBV7-2; D gene: TRBD1; CDR3 DNA: TGTGCCAGCAGCGCGACAGGGGGAAGCGAGCAGTACTTC; CDR3 protein: CASSATGGSEQYF
clone size: once; J gene: TRBJ2-3; V gene: TRBV28; D gene: .; CDR3 DNA: TGTGCCAGCAGTTTAATCCGAGATACGCAGTATTTT; CDR3 protein: CASSLIRDTQYF
clone size: few; J gene: TRBJ2-1; V gene: TRBV27; D gene: TRBD2; CDR3 DNA: TGTGCCAGCAGTCCCCTGGCCAGCGGGAGTGCAAATGAGCAGTTCTTC; CDR3 protein: CASSPLASGSANEQFF
clone size: .; J gene: TRBJ1-2; V gene: TRBV12-3/TRBV12-4; D gene: TRBD1; CDR3 DNA: TGTGCCAGCAGTCCCGACAGGGACTATGGCTACACCTTC; CDR3 protein: CASSPDRDYGYTF
clone size: .; J gene: TRBJ1-5; V gene: TRBV2; D gene: .; CDR3 DNA: TGTGCCAGCAGTGAGGGGGAAGGGGGTCAGCATTTT; CDR3 protein: CASSEGEGGQHF
clone size: .; J gene: TRBJ1-6; V gene: TRBV9; D gene: .; CDR3 DNA: TGTGCCAGCAGCGTAACGCAGAATTCACCCCTCCACTTT; CDR3 protein: CASSVTQNSPLHF
clone size: .; J gene: TRBJ1-5; V gene: TRBV30; D gene: .; CDR3 DNA: TGTGCCTGGAGTATGGCAGGGGCGCGCAATCAGCCCCAGCATTTT; CDR3 protein: CAWSMAGARNQPQHF
clone size: .; J gene: TRBJ2-1; V gene: TRBV7-7; D gene: TRBD2; CDR3 DNA: TGTGCTAGCAGCCCACTAGCGGAGCACAATGAGCAGTTCTTC; CDR3 protein: CASSPLAEHNEQFF
clone size: .; J gene: TRBJ1-5; V gene: TRBV6-6; D gene: TRBD1; CDR3 DNA: TGTGCCAGCAGTTATCAGGGGGATGTCACCGTCACCCAGCATTTT; CDR3 protein: CASSYQGDVTVTQHF
clone size: .; J gene: TRBJ1-2; V gene: TRBV11-2; D gene: TRBD1; CDR3 DNA: TGTGCCAGCAGCAACGGACAGGGAGGGTTTAGCTACACCTTC; CDR3 protein: CASSNGQGGFSYTF
clone size: .; J gene: TRBJ2-1; V gene: TRBV28; D gene: .; CDR3 DNA: TGTGCCAGCAGTCCGAGGGTTCGCGATGAGCAGTTCTTC; CDR3 protein: CASSPRVRDEQFF
clone size: .; J gene: TRBJ2-1; V gene: TRBV7-2; D gene: TRBD2; CDR3 DNA: TGTGCCAGCAGCTTACTTATTGGACTAGCGGTTTTGGAGCAGTTCTTC; CDR3 protein: CASSLLIGLAVLEQFF
clone size: .; J gene: TRBJ1-2; V gene: TRBV9; D gene: .; CDR3 DNA: TGTGCCAGCAGCGTGGGAGGGTACGGTGGCTACACCTTC; CDR3 protein: CASSVGGYGGYTF